Listed below are T cell receptor beta chains from one sample, sequenced in a study of identifying expanded T cells in peripheral blood. Repertoires were generated with immunoSEQ multiplex PCR, while TCRdb's copy carries only in-frame clones and drops some. This sample yields 70,000 to 95,000 clones, of which approximately 91% are seen a single time; about 4% belongs to the top ten. Sequencing was performed on blood. The receptors come from a person aged 18 to 70 in good health. The CDR3 runs from the conserved cysteine through the conserved F or W. D genes are given only for firm matches. Part of the rows lack a size; the others show once, few, many or a class for expanded clones.

D	size	V	J	DNA	CDR3
TRBD2	-	TRBV11-2	TRBJ2-1	TGTGCCAGCAGCGCGAGCGTGGGGACTAGCTCCTACAATGAGCAGTTCTTC	CASSASVGTSSYNEQFF
-	-	TRBV29-1	TRBJ1-1	TGCAGCGCCGTAGGGAGCGCCATGAACACTGAAGCTTTCTTT	CSAVGSAMNTEAFF
TRBD2	-	TRBV5-1	TRBJ2-3	TGCGCCAGCAGCTTAGCGGGAGGGCACGCAGATACGCAGTATTTT	CASSLAGGHADTQYF
-	few	TRBV7-7	TRBJ1-1	TGTGCCAGCAGCCTACAGGAGAACACTGAAGCTTTCTTT	CASSLQENTEAFF
-	-	TRBV4-3	TRBJ2-1	TGCGCCAGCAGCCAAGACCCCAGCAGCTCCTACAATGAGCAGTTCTTC	CASSQDPSSSYNEQFF
-	-	TRBV27	TRBJ2-7	TGTGCCAGCAGTTCGGCCTACGAGCAGTACTTC	CASSSAYEQYF
TRBD1	-	TRBV28	TRBJ2-3	TGTGCCAGCAGGACCCAGGGGGCGAAAGATACGCAGTATTTT	CASRTQGAKDTQYF
TRBD1	-	TRBV6-5	TRBJ1-3	TGTGCCAGCAGCGGGACAGGAACTGGAAACACCATATATTTT	CASSGTGTGNTIYF
TRBD2	-	TRBV9	TRBJ2-3	TGTGCCAGCAGTTACGACGGGAGGGAGTGGGCTACGCAGTATTTT	CASSYDGREWATQYF
TRBD1	-	TRBV5-4	TRBJ1-1	TGTGCCAGCAGCTCCGGGACAGGGGGCGCGAACACTGAAGCTTTCTTT	CASSSGTGGANTEAFF
TRBD2	-	TRBV2	TRBJ2-7	TGTGCCAGCAGTCGAGGACTAGGGTCCTACGAGCAGTACTTC	CASSRGLGSYEQYF
-	-	TRBV28	TRBJ1-2	TGTGCCAGCAGTTTATTTGCAGGGACCTATGGCTACACCTTC	CASSLFAGTYGYTF
-	-	TRBV28	TRBJ1-2	TGTGCCAGCAGTTTCCTAGTGCAAGGGAAGGGAACCTACGGCTACACCTTC	CASSFLVQGKGTYGYTF
TRBD1	-	TRBV28	TRBJ1-5	TGTGCCAGCAGTTTAACCCGGACAGGCGTCGTCCCCATTAGCAATCAGCCCCAGCATTTT	CASSLTRTGVVPISNQPQHF
-	-	TRBV9	TRBJ1-3	TGTGCCAGCAGCGTAGGGGGGGTCCGCTCTGGAAACACCATATATTTT	CASSVGGVRSGNTIYF
-	-	TRBV2	TRBJ2-5	TGTGCCAGCAGTGCGAGGGGCCGGGAGACCCAGTACTTC	CASSARGRETQYF
-	once	TRBV5-1	TRBJ2-2	TGCGCCAGCAGCTTGAATGAAGCCACCGGGGAGCTGTTTTTT	CASSLNEATGELFF
-	-	TRBV5-4	TRBJ1-1	TGTGCCAGCAGCGGTAACACTGAAGCTTTCTTT	CASSGNTEAFF
TRBD1	-	TRBV6-1	TRBJ2-7	TGTGCCAGCAGTGAACCGGAGGACAGGCTCTACGAGCAGTACTTC	CASSEPEDRLYEQYF
-	-	TRBV5-4	TRBJ1-1	TGTGCCAGCAGCGAGTTCTCTGAAGCTTTCTTT	CASSEFSEAFF
-	-	TRBV4-2	TRBJ2-7	TGTGCCAGCAGCCAAGTAGGGGGGGCGAGCGAGCAGTACTTC	CASSQVGGASEQYF
TRBD1	-	TRBV4-1	TRBJ1-2	TGCGCCAGCAAAAGACAGGGGGCAGATGGCTACACCTTC	CASKRQGADGYTF
TRBD2	-	TRBV9	TRBJ2-2	TGTGCCAGCAGCGTAATGGGACTAGCAGTGAACACCGGGGAGCTGTTTTTT	CASSVMGLAVNTGELFF
-	-	TRBV18	TRBJ1-4	TGTGCCAGCTCACGCGGGACTCAGGGAACTAATGAAAAACTGTTTTTT	CASSRGTQGTNEKLFF
TRBD1	-	TRBV9	TRBJ1-4	TGTGCCAGCAGCGTTACAGGGGGCCTAACAACTAATGAAAAACTGTTTTTT	CASSVTGGLTTNEKLFF
-	-	TRBV19	TRBJ2-2	TGTGCCAGTAGTATAGAGGTACAGGGCAGCGGGGAGCTGTTTTTT	CASSIEVQGSGELFF
-	-	TRBV27	TRBJ1-1	TGTGCCAGCAGTTTATTGGGGATTGGCGTCACTGAAGCTTTCTTT	CASSLLGIGVTEAFF
-	-	TRBV4-1	TRBJ2-2	TGCGCCAGCAGCCAAGAAGGCAAGAACACCGGGGAGCTGTTTTTT	CASSQEGKNTGELFF